This TCR beta chain was sequenced during a study of cytomegalovirus exposure and HLA in healthy donors. For the study at large: Of the donors genotyped, 398 in all, around 77% fell in the Caucasian-associated ancestry cluster. General study results and limits: Later on, analysis showed that most CMV-associated TCR beta chains appeared to be HLA-restricted. Per a later analysis, HLA-associated TCR beta chains showed more clonal expansion than other, equally common TCR beta chains.

Regarding this clone: As yet, its antigen is unknown.

13 Jbeta primers and 60 Vbeta primers were used for the PCR. Measured with immunoSEQ multiplex PCR; TCRdb has only the in-frame clones, and not every one. Recorded here are under 200,000 clones; the top ten clones represent under 2.5%. Per the germline V gene, CDR1 is SGHNT and CDR2 is YYREEE (reference sequence). This CDR3 is built from 13 residues. The J segment lost 8 bases and the V segment lost 4 bases, leaving 6 bases of the junction unmatched. The gene calls are TRBV5-4 and TRBJ2-1; 7 bases map to TRBD2. Input material: PBMCs. This receptor was obtained from a man aged 30 to 39 in good health and CMV-seronegative. The DNA for the CDR3 is TGTGCCAGCAGCCGTTCGGGAGGCGATGAGCAGTTCTTC. It specifies CASSRSGGDEQFF.